This T cell receptor (beta chain) was identified during a study of T-cell reconstitution after alpha-beta-depleted transplantation in children. Study conclusions and caveats: T-cell numbers and diversity, one year after transplant, stemmed largely from T cells that were newly produced. Alpha-beta T cells about two months after transplant reportedly derived from several hundred expanded graft clones. Diversity of TCRbeta at day 60 was high in some patients, arising from surviving recipient T cells and thymic progenitors.

The library targeted TCRbeta and was prepared with unique molecular identifiers. MiXCR was run by TCRdb on the PCR reads, yielding one entry per CDR3 protein. Of 500,000 or so distinct CDR3 sequences listed, over 10% are singletons. This clonotype was counted between two and nine times. What it binds is unknown. The CDR3 runs 15 residues. Germline V gene lookup returns CDR1 SGHRS and CDR2 YFSETQ. Trimming pared 0 bases from V and 9 bases from J, leaving 13 bases between. This specimen was PBMCs, mostly from graft donor cells, taken 180 days after TCRalphabeta/CD19-depleted stem cell transplant. This clonotype was sampled from a female patient between 2 and 15 years old who had a stem cell transplant for aplastic anemia, so the T cells may come from the graft donor. The chain combines TRBV5-1 with TRBJ1-6, with D uncertain. Written as DNA, the CDR3 is TGCGCCAGCAGCTTGGAGGGCCCTCCCGTTTCACCCCTCCACTTT. Its translation: CASSLEGPPVSPLHF.